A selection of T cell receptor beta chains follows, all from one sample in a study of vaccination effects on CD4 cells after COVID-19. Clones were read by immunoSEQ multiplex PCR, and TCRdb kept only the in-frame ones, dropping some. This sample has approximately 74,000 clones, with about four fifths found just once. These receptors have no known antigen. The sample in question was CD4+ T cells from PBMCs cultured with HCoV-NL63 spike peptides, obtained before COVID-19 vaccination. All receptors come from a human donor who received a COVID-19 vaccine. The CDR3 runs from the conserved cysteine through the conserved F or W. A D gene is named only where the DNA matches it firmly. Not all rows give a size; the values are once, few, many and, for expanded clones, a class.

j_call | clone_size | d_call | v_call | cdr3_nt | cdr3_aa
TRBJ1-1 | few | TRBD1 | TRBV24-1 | TGTGCCACCAGTGATTCGCGACAGGGGGCAAGTACTGAAGCTTTCTTT | CATSDSRQGASTEAFF
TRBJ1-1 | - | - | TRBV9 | TGTGCCAGCAGCGAATTAGAGGGGGGAAGAGCTTTCTTT | CASSELEGGRAFF
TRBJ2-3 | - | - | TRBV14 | TGTGCCAGCAGCGTGCAGGGAGTCACAGGAATGACGCAGTATTTT | CASSVQGVTGMTQYF
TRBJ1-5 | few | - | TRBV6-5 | TGTGCCAGCAGTTACTCCAGGGGAAATCAGCCCCAGCATTTT | CASSYSRGNQPQHF
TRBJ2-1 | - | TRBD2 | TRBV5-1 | TGCGCCAGCAGCTTGGCCTGGTCTAGCGGAAACAATGAGCAGTTCTTC | CASSLAWSSGNNEQFF
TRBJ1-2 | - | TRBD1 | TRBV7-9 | TGTGCCAGCAGCAGAGGGGACAGGGGTGGCTATGGCTACACCTTC | CASSRGDRGGYGYTF
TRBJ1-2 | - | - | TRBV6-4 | TGTGCCAGCAGTGACGCTCGGACCAACTATGGCTACACCTTC | CASSDARTNYGYTF
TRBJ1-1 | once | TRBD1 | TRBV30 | TGTGCCTCGGACAGGGGGCCATCTGAAGCTTTCTTT | CASDRGPSEAFF
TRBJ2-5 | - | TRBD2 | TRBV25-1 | TGTGCCAGCTCCCAGGGACTAGCGGGGGTCTTAGAGACCCAGTACTTC | CASSQGLAGVLETQYF
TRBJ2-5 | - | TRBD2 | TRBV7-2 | TGTGCCAGCAGCTTAGGCGGGGGGTCCATCGAGAAAGAGACCCAGTACTTC | CASSLGGGSIEKETQYF
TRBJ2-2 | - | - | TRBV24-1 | TGTGCCACCAGTGACCGCTTCCAGATCGGGGAGCTGTTTTTT | CATSDRFQIGELFF
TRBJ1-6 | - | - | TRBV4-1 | TGCGCCAGCAGCCAAGATCGAGGACGGGGGGACTATAATTCACCCCTCCACTTT | CASSQDRGRGDYNSPLHF
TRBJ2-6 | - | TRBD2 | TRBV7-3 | TGTGCCAGTGGGACTAGCGGGGGGGCAACTGGGGCCAACGTCCTGACTTTC | CASGTSGGATGANVLTF
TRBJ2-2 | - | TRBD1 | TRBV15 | TGTGCCACCGCGCGACAGGGGAACACCGGGGAGCTGTTTTTT | CATARQGNTGELFF
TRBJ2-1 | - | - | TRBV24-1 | TGTGCCACCAGTGATTCTGCGCGGGGGCCCGCCTACAATGAGCAGTTCTTC | CATSDSARGPAYNEQFF
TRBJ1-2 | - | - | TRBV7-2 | TGTGCCAGCAGATCGGGAGGGTCGACCTATGGCTACACCTTC | CASRSGGSTYGYTF
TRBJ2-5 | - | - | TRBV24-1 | TGTGCCACCAGTGACATGCAGGGTTCGGAGACCCAGTACTTC | CATSDMQGSETQYF
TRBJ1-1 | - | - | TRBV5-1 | TGCGCCAGCAGCTTCGGAGGGGGGGACACTGAAGCTTTCTTT | CASSFGGGDTEAFF
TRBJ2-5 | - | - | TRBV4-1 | TGCGCCAGCAGCCAATTTGGCAGAGGTGAGACCCAGTACTTC | CASSQFGRGETQYF
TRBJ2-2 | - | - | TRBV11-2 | TGTGCCAGCAGCTTACGTCTGGACACCGGGGAGCTGTTTTTT | CASSLRLDTGELFF
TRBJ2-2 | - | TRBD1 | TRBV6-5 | TGTGCCAGCAGTTGGACAGGGGTAAACACCGGGGAGCTGTTTTTT | CASSWTGVNTGELFF
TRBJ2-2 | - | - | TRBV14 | TGTGCCAGCAGCCACCAATCGACAGGGAACACCGGGGAGCTGTTTTTT | CASSHQSTGNTGELFF
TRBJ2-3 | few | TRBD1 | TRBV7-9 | TGTGCCAGCAGCAGAACGACAGGGGGAGGGGATACGCAGTATTTT | CASSRTTGGGDTQYF
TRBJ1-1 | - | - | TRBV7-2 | TGTGCCAGCAGCTTTTCTATATCCACTGAAGCTTTCTTT | CASSFSISTEAFF
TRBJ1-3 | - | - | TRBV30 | TGTGCCTGGAGTGTATATCCTGGAAACACCATATATTTT | CAWSVYPGNTIYF
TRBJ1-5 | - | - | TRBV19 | TGTGCCAGTAGTGGCAGGGGCCCGTATAGCAATCAGCCCCAGCATTTT | CASSGRGPYSNQPQHF
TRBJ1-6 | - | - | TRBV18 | TGTGCCAGCTCACCACCATCCAGGGCCAGTTCACCCCTCCACTTT | CASSPPSRASSPLHF
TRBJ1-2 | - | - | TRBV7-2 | TGTGCCAGCAGCCCAGGTGGGCCTTCGAACTATGGCTACACCTTC | CASSPGGPSNYGYTF
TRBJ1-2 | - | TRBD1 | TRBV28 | TGTGCCAGCAGAGACAGGGGGCGCGATCTGGGTGGCTACACCTTC | CASRDRGRDLGGYTF